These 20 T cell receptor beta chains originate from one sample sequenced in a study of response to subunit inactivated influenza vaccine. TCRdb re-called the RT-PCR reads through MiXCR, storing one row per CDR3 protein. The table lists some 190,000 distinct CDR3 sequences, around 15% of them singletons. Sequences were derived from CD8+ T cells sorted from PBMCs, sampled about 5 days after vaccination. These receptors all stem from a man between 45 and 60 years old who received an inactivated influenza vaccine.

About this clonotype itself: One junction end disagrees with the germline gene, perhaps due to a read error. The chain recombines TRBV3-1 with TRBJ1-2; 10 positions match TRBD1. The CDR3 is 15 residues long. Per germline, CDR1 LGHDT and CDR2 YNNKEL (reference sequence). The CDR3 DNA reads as TGTGCCAGCACCCAATGGACCGGACAGGGGGGTGGCTACACCTTC. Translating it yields CASTQWTGQGGGYTF.

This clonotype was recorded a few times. CDR3 amino acids: CASSHYRGLTDTQYF. The CDR3 DNA reads TGTGCCAGCAGCCATTACAGGGGGCTGACAGATACGCAGTATTTT. The V call is TRBV9, the J call TRBJ2-3, with TRBD1 matching over 9 bases. The CDR3 totals 15 residues. CDR1 SGDLS and CDR2 YYNGEE come from the germline V gene. V dropped 4 bases and J dropped 3; count of bases not matched to a gene: 6.

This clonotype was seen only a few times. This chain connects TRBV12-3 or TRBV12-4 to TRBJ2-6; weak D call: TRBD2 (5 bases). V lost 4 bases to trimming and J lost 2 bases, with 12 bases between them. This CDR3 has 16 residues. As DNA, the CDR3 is TGTGCCAGCAGTTCAACCGCGGGCCCTGGGGCCAACGTCCTGACTTTC. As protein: CASSSTAGPGANVLTF.

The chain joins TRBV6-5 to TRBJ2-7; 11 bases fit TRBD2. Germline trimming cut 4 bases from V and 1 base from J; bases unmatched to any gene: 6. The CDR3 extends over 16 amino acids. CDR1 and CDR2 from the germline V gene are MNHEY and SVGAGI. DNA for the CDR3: TGTGCCAGCAGTTTCGAGACTAGCGGGAATTCCTACGAGCAGTACTTC. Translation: CASSFETSGNSYEQYF.

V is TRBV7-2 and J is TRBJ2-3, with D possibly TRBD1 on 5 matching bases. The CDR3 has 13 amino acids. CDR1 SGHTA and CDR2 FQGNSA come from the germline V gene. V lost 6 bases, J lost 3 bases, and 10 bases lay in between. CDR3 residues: CASRLYRTDTQYF. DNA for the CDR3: TGTGCCAGCAGGTTGTACAGGACAGATACGCAGTATTTT.

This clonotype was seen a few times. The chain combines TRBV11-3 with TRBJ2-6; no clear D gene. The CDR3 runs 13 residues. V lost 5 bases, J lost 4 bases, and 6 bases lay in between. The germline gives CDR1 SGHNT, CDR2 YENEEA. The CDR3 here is CASSQRGANVLTF. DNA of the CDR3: TGTGCCAGCAGCCAAAGAGGGGCCAACGTCCTGACTTTC.

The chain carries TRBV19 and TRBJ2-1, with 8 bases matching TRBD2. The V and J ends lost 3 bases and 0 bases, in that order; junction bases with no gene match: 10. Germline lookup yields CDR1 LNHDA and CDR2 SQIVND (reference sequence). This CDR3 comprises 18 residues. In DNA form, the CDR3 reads TGTGCCAGTAGTATTCAGCTAGCGGGTAGGAGCTCCTACAATGAGCAGTTCTTC. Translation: CASSIQLAGRSSYNEQFF.

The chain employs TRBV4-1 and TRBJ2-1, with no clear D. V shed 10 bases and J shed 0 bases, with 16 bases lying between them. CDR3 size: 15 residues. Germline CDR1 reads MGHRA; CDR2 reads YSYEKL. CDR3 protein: CATGPSSTSYNEQFF. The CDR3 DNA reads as TGCGCCACCGGCCCCTCTAGTACCTCCTACAATGAGCAGTTCTTC.

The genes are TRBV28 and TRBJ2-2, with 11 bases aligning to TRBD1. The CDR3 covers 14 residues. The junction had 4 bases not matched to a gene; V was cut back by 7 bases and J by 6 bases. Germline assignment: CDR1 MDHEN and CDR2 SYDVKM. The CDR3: CASTGTGGPGELFF. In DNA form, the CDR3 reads TGTGCCAGCACTGGGACAGGGGGACCCGGGGAGCTGTTTTTT.

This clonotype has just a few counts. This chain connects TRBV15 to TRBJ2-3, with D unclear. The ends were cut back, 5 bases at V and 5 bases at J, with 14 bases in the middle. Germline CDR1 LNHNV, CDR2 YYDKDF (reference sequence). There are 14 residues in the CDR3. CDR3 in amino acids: CATSSSLRGDTQYF. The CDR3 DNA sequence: TGTGCCACCAGCTCCTCTTTAAGAGGAGATACGCAGTATTTT.

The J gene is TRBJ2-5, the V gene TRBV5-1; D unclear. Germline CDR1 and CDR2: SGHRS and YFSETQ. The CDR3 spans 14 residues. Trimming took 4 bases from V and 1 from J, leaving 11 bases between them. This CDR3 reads CASSRTRLQETQYF. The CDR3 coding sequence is TGCGCCAGCAGCCGCACGCGGCTCCAAGAGACCCAGTACTTC.

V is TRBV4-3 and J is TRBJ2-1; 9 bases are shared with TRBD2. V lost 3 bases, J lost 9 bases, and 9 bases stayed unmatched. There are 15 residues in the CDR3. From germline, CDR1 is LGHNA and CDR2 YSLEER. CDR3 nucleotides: TGCGCCAGCAGCCAGTCTTGGGCGGGGGGGCTTGAGCAGTTCTTC. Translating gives CASSQSWAGGLEQFF.

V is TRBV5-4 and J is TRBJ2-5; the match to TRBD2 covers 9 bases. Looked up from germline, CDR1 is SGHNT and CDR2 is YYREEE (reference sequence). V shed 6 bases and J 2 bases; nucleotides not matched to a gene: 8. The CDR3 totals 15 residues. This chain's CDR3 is CASKLSGGTQETQYF. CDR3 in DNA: TGTGCCAGCAAACTAAGCGGGGGGACTCAAGAGACCCAGTACTTC.

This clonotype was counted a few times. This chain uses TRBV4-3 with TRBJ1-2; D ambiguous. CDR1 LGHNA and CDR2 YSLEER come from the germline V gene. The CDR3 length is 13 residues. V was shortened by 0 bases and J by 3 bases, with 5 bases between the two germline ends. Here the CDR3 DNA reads TGCGCCAGCAGCCAAGATATTTACTATGGCTACACCTTC. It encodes CASSQDIYYGYTF.

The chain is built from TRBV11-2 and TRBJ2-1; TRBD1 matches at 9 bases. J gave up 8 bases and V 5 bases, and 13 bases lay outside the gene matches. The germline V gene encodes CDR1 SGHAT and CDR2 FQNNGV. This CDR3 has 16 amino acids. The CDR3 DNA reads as TGTGCCAGCAGCGGAACGGGACAGGGATACTTCCATGAGCAGTTCTTC. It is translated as CASSGTGQGYFHEQFF.

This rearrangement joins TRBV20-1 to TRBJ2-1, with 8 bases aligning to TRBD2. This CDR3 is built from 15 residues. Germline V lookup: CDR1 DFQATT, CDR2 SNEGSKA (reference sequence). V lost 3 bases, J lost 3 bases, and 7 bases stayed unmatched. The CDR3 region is CSASPPLAVYNEQFF. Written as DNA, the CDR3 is TGCAGTGCTAGCCCCCCACTAGCGGTCTACAATGAGCAGTTCTTC.

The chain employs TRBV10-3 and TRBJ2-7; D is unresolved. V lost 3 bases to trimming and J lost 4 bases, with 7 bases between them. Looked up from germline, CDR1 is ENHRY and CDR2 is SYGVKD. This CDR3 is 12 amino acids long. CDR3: CAISDSFYEQYF. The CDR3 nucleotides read TGTGCCATCAGTGACAGCTTTTACGAGCAGTACTTC.

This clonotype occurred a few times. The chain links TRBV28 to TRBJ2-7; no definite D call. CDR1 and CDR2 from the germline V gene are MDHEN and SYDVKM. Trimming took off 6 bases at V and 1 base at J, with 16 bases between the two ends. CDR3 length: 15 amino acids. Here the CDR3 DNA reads TGTGCCAGCAGCTCCTCTCCTACACGTTCCTACGAGCAGTACTTC. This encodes CASSSSPTRSYEQYF.

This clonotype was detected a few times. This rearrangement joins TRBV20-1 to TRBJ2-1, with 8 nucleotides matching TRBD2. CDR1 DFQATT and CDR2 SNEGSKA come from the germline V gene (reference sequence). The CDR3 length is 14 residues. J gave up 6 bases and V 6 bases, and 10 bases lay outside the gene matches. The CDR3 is CSARQTGLVNEQFF. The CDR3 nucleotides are TGCAGTGCCAGACAGACGGGACTAGTCAATGAGCAGTTCTTC.

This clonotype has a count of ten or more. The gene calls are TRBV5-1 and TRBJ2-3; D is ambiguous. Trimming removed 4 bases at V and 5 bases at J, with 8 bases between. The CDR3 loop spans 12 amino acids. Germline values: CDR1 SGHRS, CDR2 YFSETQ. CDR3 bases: TGCGCCAGCAGCCCTTGGGGAGATACGCAGTATTTT. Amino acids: CASSPWGDTQYF.